This is a list of T cell receptor beta chains from one sample in a study of patients and donors after allogeneic stem cell transplantation. TCRdb itself ran the RT-PCR reads through MiXCR, one entry per CDR3 protein. The table has about 160,000 distinct CDR3 sequences, 30% seen once. Sequences were obtained from blood, either unsorted or a sorted T cell fraction (not recorded which). These receptors all come from a human donor who was either an allogeneic HSCT recipient or a stem cell or donor lymphocyte infusion donor (not recorded which). It is not recorded whose cells these are; they may come from a transplant donor. CDR3s include the opening cysteine and the closing phenylalanine or tryptophan. The D gene is left open where the match is weak. Clone size is shown for a subset of rows, as once, few, many or a class of expanded clone.

V gene	D gene	clone size	J gene	CDR3 protein	CDR3 DNA
TRBV3-1	-	few	TRBJ1-5	CASSQLGQPQHF	TGTGCCAGCAGCCAACTCGGGCAGCCCCAGCATTTT
TRBV12-3/TRBV12-4	-	medium-sized	TRBJ1-2	CASSLGRNYGYTF	TGTGCCAGCAGTTTGGGCAGGAACTATGGCTACACCTTC
TRBV27	-	-	TRBJ1-2	CASSPPVESYGYTF	TGTGCCAGCAGTCCCCCGGTGGAGAGCTATGGCTACACCTTC
TRBV7-3	-	-	TRBJ1-1	CASSLERDTEAFF	TGTGCCAGCAGCTTAGAGAGAGACACTGAAGCTTTCTTT
TRBV4-3	-	-	TRBJ2-5	CASSQGGYQETQYF	TGCGCCAGCAGCCAAGGTGGCTACCAAGAGACCCAGTACTTC
TRBV12-5	TRBD1	few	TRBJ1-1	CASGLNGGGGTEAFF	TGTGCTAGTGGTTTGAACGGAGGGGGCGGCACTGAAGCTTTCTTT
TRBV9	-	-	TRBJ2-7	CASSVGKGRASASSYEQYF	TGTGCCAGCAGCGTAGGCAAGGGACGGGCTAGCGCCAGCTCCTACGAGCAGTACTTC
TRBV7-2	-	-	TRBJ1-4	CASSPQASTNEKLFF	TGTGCCAGCAGCCCCCAAGCGTCAACTAATGAAAAACTGTTTTTT
TRBV21-1	-	few	TRBJ1-1	CASSKLTEMNTEAFF	TGTGCCAGCAGCAAATTAACAGAAATGAACACTGAAGCTTTCTTT
TRBV21-1	-	-	TRBJ2-5	CASSKVEGGQETQYF	TGTGCCAGCAGCAAAGTTGAGGGCGGGCAAGAGACCCAGTACTTC
TRBV9	-	few	TRBJ2-5	CASSGPAPQDRETQYF	TGTGCCAGCAGCGGGCCGGCGCCCCAGGATAGAGAGACCCAGTACTTC
TRBV28	TRBD2	-	TRBJ2-3	CASSLRSSGPPDTQYF	TGTGCCAGCAGTTTACGATCTAGCGGACCCCCAGATACGCAGTATTTT
TRBV11-2	TRBD1	many	TRBJ1-5	CASSSTGSNQPQHF	TGTGCCAGCAGCTCGACAGGGAGTAATCAGCCCCAGCATTTT
TRBV5-6	-	-	TRBJ1-1	CASSLAREQEWVTEAFF	TGTGCCAGCAGCTTGGCCCGCGAACAGGAGTGGGTCACTGAAGCTTTCTTT
TRBV28	-	-	TRBJ2-7	CASTLQTGEQYF	TGTGCCAGCACCCTCCAAACGGGCGAGCAGTACTTC
TRBV20-1	-	-	TRBJ2-7	CSAFLLTGTYEQYF	TGCAGTGCTTTCCTATTGACAGGAACTTACGAGCAGTACTTC
TRBV4-3	-	-	TRBJ2-1	CASSQTGAVNEQFF	TGCGCCAGCAGCCAGACGGGCGCGGTGAATGAGCAGTTCTTC
TRBV12-3/TRBV12-4	-	-	TRBJ2-7	CASSRDGPYEQYF	TGTGCCAGCAGTCGGGACGGGCCCTACGAGCAGTACTTC
TRBV18	-	-	TRBJ1-3	CASSPVTGSGNTIYF	TGTGCCAGCTCACCTGTGACAGGTTCTGGAAACACCATATATTTT
TRBV5-1	-	-	TRBJ2-5	CASSPHRETQYF	TGCGCCAGCAGCCCCCATCGAGAGACCCAGTACTTC
TRBV20-1	-	-	TRBJ2-7	CSARDKVTYEQYF	TGCAGTGCTAGAGATAAGGTTACCTACGAGCAGTACTTC
TRBV11-2	-	-	TRBJ2-3	CASSLDVQGTQYF	TGTGCCAGCAGCTTAGATGTCCAGGGGACGCAGTATTTT
TRBV28	TRBD1	once	TRBJ2-7	CASSLPGQSYEQYF	TGTGCCAGCAGTTTACCGGGACAGTCCTACGAGCAGTACTTC